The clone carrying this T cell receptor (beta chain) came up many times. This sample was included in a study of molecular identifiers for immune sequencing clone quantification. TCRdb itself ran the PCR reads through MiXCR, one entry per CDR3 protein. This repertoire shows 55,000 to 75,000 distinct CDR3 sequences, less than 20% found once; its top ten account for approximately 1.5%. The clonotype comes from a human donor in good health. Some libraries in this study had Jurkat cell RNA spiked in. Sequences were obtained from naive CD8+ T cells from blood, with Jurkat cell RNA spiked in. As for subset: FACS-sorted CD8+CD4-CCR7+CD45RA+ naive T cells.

This CDR3 reads CASSLGPTRSSYNEQFF. The CDR3 coding sequence is TGTGCCAGCAGCTTGGGGCCAACCCGTAGCTCCTACAATGAGCAGTTCTTC. The rearrangement joins TRBV7-9 to TRBJ2-1, with D perhaps TRBD1 (5 bases). Germline loops: CDR1 SEHNR, CDR2 FQNEAQ (reference sequence). The CDR3 is made up of 17 amino acids. V shed 3 bases and J shed 0 bases, with 15 bases lying between them.